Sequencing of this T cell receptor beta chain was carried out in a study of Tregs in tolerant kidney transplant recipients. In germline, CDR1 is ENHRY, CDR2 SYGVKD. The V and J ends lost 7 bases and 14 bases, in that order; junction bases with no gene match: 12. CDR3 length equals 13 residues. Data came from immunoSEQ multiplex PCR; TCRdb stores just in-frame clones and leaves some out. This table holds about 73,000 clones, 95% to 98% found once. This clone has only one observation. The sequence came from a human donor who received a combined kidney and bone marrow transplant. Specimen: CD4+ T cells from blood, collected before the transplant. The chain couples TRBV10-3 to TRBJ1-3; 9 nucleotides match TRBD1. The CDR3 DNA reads TGTGCCATCACCGACGACGGGACAGGGACACTATATTTT. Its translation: CAITDDGTGTLYF.